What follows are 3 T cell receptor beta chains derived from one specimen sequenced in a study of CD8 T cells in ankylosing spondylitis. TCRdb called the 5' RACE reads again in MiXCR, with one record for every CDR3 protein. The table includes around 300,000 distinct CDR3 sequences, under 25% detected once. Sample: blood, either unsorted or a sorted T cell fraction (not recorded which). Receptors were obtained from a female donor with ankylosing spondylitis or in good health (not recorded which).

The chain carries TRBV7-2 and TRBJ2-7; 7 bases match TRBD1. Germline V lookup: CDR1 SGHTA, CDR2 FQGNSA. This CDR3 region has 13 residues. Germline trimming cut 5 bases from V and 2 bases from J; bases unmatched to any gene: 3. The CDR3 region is CASSHGQAYEQYF. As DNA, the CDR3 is TGTGCCAGCAGCCACGGACAGGCCTACGAGCAGTACTTC.

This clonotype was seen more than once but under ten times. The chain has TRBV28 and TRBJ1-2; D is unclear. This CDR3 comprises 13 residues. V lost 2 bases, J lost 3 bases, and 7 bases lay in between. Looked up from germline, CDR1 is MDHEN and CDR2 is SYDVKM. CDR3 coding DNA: TGTGCCAGCAGTTTAGTCCAGTACTATGGCTACACCTTC. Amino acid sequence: CASSLVQYYGYTF.

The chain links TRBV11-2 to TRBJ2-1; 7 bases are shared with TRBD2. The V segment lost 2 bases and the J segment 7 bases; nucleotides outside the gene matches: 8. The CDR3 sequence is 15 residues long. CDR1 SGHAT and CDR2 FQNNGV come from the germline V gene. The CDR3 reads CASSLSAGDINEQFF. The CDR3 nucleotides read TGTGCCAGCAGCTTATCGGCGGGAGATATAAATGAGCAGTTCTTC.